Listed below are T cell receptor beta chains from one sample, sequenced in a study of CD8+CD57+ T cells in acquired aplastic anemia. TCRdb analysed the reads with MiXCR anew, one entry per CDR3 protein. The sample has around 79,000 distinct CDR3 sequences, about 70% seen once. Sequenced material: sorted CD4+, CD8+, or CD8+CD57+ T cells (not recorded which) from PBMCs. Every receptor here comes from a human donor with aplastic anemia. Both conserved end residues are part of each CDR3. A D gene is named only where the DNA matches it firmly. The size of a clone is reported for some rows only, either as once, few or many, or as a class for expanded clones.

V: TRBV24-1; D: .; J: TRBJ2-2; size: .; CDR3: CATSGRLGGELFF; DNA: TGTGCCACCAGTGGCAGGCTGGGCGGGGAGCTGTTTTTT
V: TRBV19; D: .; J: TRBJ1-6; size: .; CDR3: CASSLRQPSNSPLHF; DNA: TGTGCCAGTAGTCTTCGGCAGCCAAGTAATTCACCCCTCCACTTT
V: TRBV24-1; D: TRBD1; J: TRBJ2-1; size: .; CDR3: CATSEADRGNEQFF; DNA: TGTGCCACCAGTGAAGCAGACAGGGGTAATGAGCAGTTCTTC
V: TRBV20-1; D: .; J: TRBJ2-7; size: .; CDR3: CSAQGRGDYEQYF; DNA: TGCAGTGCTCAGGGACGCGGTGACTACGAGCAGTACTTC
V: TRBV24-1; D: .; J: TRBJ2-5; size: .; CDR3: CATSDLRAGGETQYF; DNA: TGTGCCACCAGTGACCTCAGGGCCGGAGGAGAGACCCAGTACTTC
V: TRBV20-1; D: TRBD2; J: TRBJ2-7; size: .; CDR3: CSARPDGAGGSFPF; DNA: TGCAGTGCTAGACCTGACGGAGCGGGGGGCTCTTTCCCCTTC
V: TRBV7-9; D: .; J: TRBJ2-7; size: once; CDR3: CASSLGTVNLYEQYF; DNA: TGTGCCAGCAGCCTTGGGACGGTCAATCTCTACGAGCAGTACTTC
V: TRBV7-9; D: .; J: TRBJ1-2; size: .; CDR3: CASSLGTGGGYGYTF; DNA: TGTGCCAGCAGCTTAGGGACCGGGGGAGGATATGGCTACACCTTC
V: TRBV10-3; D: .; J: TRBJ2-7; size: .; CDR3: CAIRDDRSGRYEQYF; DNA: TGTGCCATCAGAGACGACAGGTCGGGTCGCTACGAGCAGTACTTC
V: TRBV2; D: .; J: TRBJ1-1; size: .; CDR3: CASRSSDAFF; DNA: TGTGCCAGCAGGTCCTCGGATGCTTTCTTT
V: TRBV10-3; D: .; J: TRBJ1-2; size: .; CDR3: CAIQGGGAEGYGYTF; DNA: TGTGCCATCCAGGGAGGAGGAGCAGAGGGCTATGGCTACACCTTC
V: TRBV9; D: .; J: TRBJ2-3; size: .; CDR3: CASSVKGDHHGDTQYF; DNA: TGTGCCAGCAGCGTAAAAGGGGACCACCATGGGGATACGCAGTATTTT
V: TRBV9; D: .; J: TRBJ2-1; size: .; CDR3: CASSGGGDEQFF; DNA: TGTGCCAGCAGTGGGGGCGGGGATGAGCAGTTCTTC
V: TRBV14; D: TRBD1; J: TRBJ2-3; size: .; CDR3: CASSQDPTGVGTDTQYF; DNA: TGTGCCAGCAGCCAAGATCCCACAGGGGTAGGGACAGATACGCAGTATTTT
V: TRBV7-2; D: TRBD2; J: TRBJ2-7; size: .; CDR3: CASSPLGGGHRAYEQYF; DNA: TGTGCCAGCAGCCCCCTCGGGGGGGGGCATCGGGCCTACGAGCAGTACTTC
V: TRBV2; D: .; J: TRBJ1-1; size: few; CDR3: CASSEAQGMGTEAFF; DNA: TGTGCCAGCAGTGAAGCACAGGGAATGGGCACTGAAGCTTTCTTT
V: TRBV10-1; D: TRBD2; J: TRBJ2-2; size: once; CDR3: CASSESFRREDTGELFF; DNA: TGCGCCAGCAGTGAGTCGTTCCGGCGGGAGGACACCGGGGAGCTGTTTTTT
V: TRBV10-1; D: .; J: TRBJ1-3; size: few; CDR3: CASRGGYGNTIYF; DNA: TGCGCCAGCAGGGGGGGGTACGGAAACACCATATATTTT
V: TRBV20-1; D: .; J: TRBJ2-3; size: once; CDR3: CSARAADTQYF; DNA: TGCAGTGCTAGAGCTGCAGATACGCAGTATTTT
V: TRBV7-3; D: TRBD2; J: TRBJ2-1; size: .; CDR3: CASSLTPAGDYNEQFF; DNA: TGTGCCAGCAGCTTAACACCAGCGGGAGACTACAATGAGCAGTTCTTC
V: TRBV15; D: .; J: TRBJ1-1; size: few; CDR3: CATNVGNTEAFF; DNA: TGTGCCACGAATGTCGGGAACACTGAAGCTTTCTTT
V: TRBV5-6; D: .; J: TRBJ2-7; size: .; CDR3: CASSLQGTLGYEQYF; DNA: TGTGCCAGCAGCCTACAGGGAACCCTTGGGTACGAGCAGTACTTC
V: TRBV10-3; D: .; J: TRBJ2-1; size: .; CDR3: CAIAERYNEQFF; DNA: TGTGCCATAGCAGAGCGCTACAATGAGCAGTTCTTC
V: TRBV24-1; D: .; J: TRBJ2-7; size: .; CDR3: CATSDSYRVPYEQYF; DNA: TGTGCCACCAGTGATTCGTACAGGGTCCCCTACGAGCAGTACTTC